This passage covers 27 T cell receptor beta chains from one sample sequenced in a study of spatial heterogeneity in lung cancer. Study outcomes and limitations: It was found that expanded intratumoral alpha and beta TCR counts tracked tumor mutation counts.

Time point here: sample taken at primary tumor resection. Their antigens are not known. MiXCR, applied by TCRdb to the 5' RACE reads, yields one record per CDR3 protein. In the table there are 9,700 or so distinct CDR3 sequences, about 6% of which are singletons. Sequences were derived from lung tumor tissue, sampled at surgery. The receptors were gathered from a male donor with early-stage non-small cell lung cancer.

Many counts were recorded for this clonotype. Found in a library prepared for alpha chains, this beta chain is an off-target read, and its abundance has little meaning. The V and J genes are TRBV7-9 and TRBJ2-7; 7 bases are a match to TRBD2. J lost 2 bases, V lost 4 bases, and 20 bases had no gene match. The CDR3 is 19 amino acids. Germline V lookup: CDR1 SEHNR, CDR2 FQNEAQ (reference sequence). CDR3 residues: CASSYTTREGLTSPYEQYF. The CDR3 region has the DNA TGTGCCAGCAGCTATACCACCAGGGAGGGTCTCACTAGTCCCTACGAGCAGTACTTC.

This clonotype was counted at least ten times. Little can be read into the size of this beta chain, an off-target read in a library designed for alpha chains. The chain recombines TRBV20-1 with TRBJ2-1; no firm D call. Trimming removed 5 bases from V and 4 bases from J, with 9 bases in between. Germline V gives CDR1 DFQATT, CDR2 SNEGSKA (reference sequence). The CDR3 contains 12 residues. The CDR3 DNA is TGCAGTGCTTACACGGGTTACAATGAGCAGTTCTTC. Translated, it gives CSAYTGYNEQFF.

The sample holds many counts of this clonotype. Because this beta chain is a stray read in a library intended to capture alpha chains, its abundance should not be given much weight. CDR3 DNA sequence: TGTGCTAGTGGTCTTGGCGGGACAGCCCACTATGGCTACACCTTC. Translation gives CASGLGGTAHYGYTF. The J gene is TRBJ1-2, the V gene TRBV12-5; 7 nucleotides align to TRBD1. Trimming removed 5 bases from V and 3 bases from J; junction bases left unmatched: 9. There are 15 residues in the CDR3. The germline V gene has CDR1 LGHNT and CDR2 FRNRAP.

This clonotype was found many times. This beta chain is a stray sequence in a library constructed for alpha chains; its clone size is not meaningful. V and J are TRBV6-6 and TRBJ1-2; 8 nucleotides line up with TRBD1. The trim removed 5 bases at V and 8 bases at J, leaving 10 bases unmatched. From germline, CDR1 is MNHNY and CDR2 SVGAGI (reference sequence). This CDR3 contains 14 residues. The CDR3 DNA follows: TGTGCCAGCAGTCTCCTCGGACAGGGAAGGGGCTACACCTTC. This codes for CASSLLGQGRGYTF.

This clonotype was found many times. The library was designed around alpha chains, so this beta chain is a stray read whose abundance carries little weight. V is TRBV2 and J is TRBJ2-5; possibly TRBD1 for D (5 bases). Trimming stripped 3 bases from V and 0 bases from J, with 8 bases between. Germline V lookup: CDR1 SNHLY, CDR2 FYNNEI. The CDR3 runs 14 residues. CDR3: CASSDQGNQETQYF. The CDR3 DNA reads as TGTGCCAGCAGTGACCAGGGAAACCAAGAGACCCAGTACTTC.

As regards this clonotype: The size of this beta chain means little, since it is a stray read in a library made for alpha chains. The V call is TRBV6-5, the J call TRBJ1-2, with TRBD1 as a possible D gene (6 bases). CDR3 size: 14 residues. CDR1 is MNHEY and CDR2 is SVGAGI in the germline V gene. V dropped 2 bases and J dropped 8 bases, with 15 bases sitting between them. This CDR3 reads CASSYNSVGQGYTF. The CDR3 DNA reads as TGTGCCAGCAGTTACAATTCAGTCGGACAGGGCTACACCTTC.

This clonotype came up many times. Since it is a stray read in a library aimed at alpha chains, this beta chain has a size that is not meaningful. The CDR3 loop is CASSLRDSNSPLHF. DNA of the CDR3: TGTGCCAGCTCACTCCGGGACAGCAATTCACCCCTCCACTTT. The chain links TRBV18 to TRBJ1-6, with 7 bases identical to TRBD1. Germline CDR1 is KGHSH and CDR2 is LQKENI. Losses at the gene ends were 4 bases for V and 7 bases for J; bases not matched to a gene: 4. This CDR3 has 14 amino acids.

This clonotype was detected ten times or more. Since it is a stray read in a library aimed at alpha chains, this beta chain has a size that is not meaningful. V is TRBV20-1 and J is TRBJ2-5, with a tentative D call TRBD1 (5 bases). The V and J ends lost 4 bases and 2 bases respectively, with 5 bases between them. The germline gives CDR1 DFQATT, CDR2 SNEGSKA (reference sequence). The CDR3 has 11 residues. The CDR3, as DNA: TGCAGTGCTACAGGGCAAGAGACCCAGTACTTC. As protein: CSATGQETQYF.

There are many counts of this clonotype. This beta chain represents an off-target read in a library built for alpha chains; its size is of limited meaning. CDR3 sequence reads: CASSSLASPGYSGANVLTF. The CDR3 DNA reads as TGTGCCAGCAGCTCACTGGCATCCCCAGGATACTCTGGGGCCAACGTCCTGACTTTC. The V and J genes are TRBV7-6 and TRBJ2-6; D remains ambiguous. The ends were cut back, 4 bases at V and 0 bases at J, with 19 bases in the middle. Germline CDR1 reads SGHVS; CDR2 reads FNYEAQ. The CDR3 is made up of 19 amino acids.

Details on this clonotype: The library was prepared for alpha chains; this beta chain is a stray read, so its frequency means little. The J gene is TRBJ1-4, the V gene TRBV4-1, with 9 bases aligning to TRBD1. From germline, CDR1 is MGHRA and CDR2 YSYEKL. The V and J ends lost 4 bases and 7 bases, in that order; junction bases with no gene match: 1. The CDR3 contains 13 residues. The CDR3 sequence is CASSPGQGEKLFF. The CDR3 nucleotides are TGCGCCAGCAGCCCGGGACAGGGTGAAAAACTGTTTTTT.

This clonotype was recorded at least ten times. This beta chain turned up in a library designed for alpha chains; as an off-target read, its abundance says little. The chain uses TRBV18 and TRBJ1-2; the D gene is possibly TRBD1 (6 bases). Germline V gene lookup returns CDR1 KGHSH and CDR2 LQKENI. The CDR3 is 17 residues long. The V and J ends lost 6 bases and 8 bases respectively, with 28 bases between them. The CDR3 spells CASSSDQLPGHDGGYTF. The CDR3 DNA reads TGTGCCAGCTCTTCGGACCAACTCCCGGGACACGATGGGGGCTACACCTTC.

This clonotype occurred many times. This beta chain represents an off-target read in a library built for alpha chains; its size is of limited meaning. The chain uses TRBV6-5 and TRBJ2-3; tentatively, D is TRBD1 or TRBD2 (5 bases each). CDR1 and CDR2 from the germline V gene are MNHEY and SVGAGI. Trimming took 7 bases from V and 6 from J, leaving 14 bases between them. The CDR3 runs to 13 residues. In nucleotides, the CDR3 is TGTGCCAGCACCCGGGACCGGAGGGATACGCAGTATTTT. Translating gives CASTRDRRDTQYF.

Concerning this clonotype: This beta chain lies outside the target of a library built for alpha chains; its clone size means little. The CDR3 nucleotides are TGTGCCATCAGTGAGTCCGGGACTGAAGCTTTCTTT. Amino acid sequence: CAISESGTEAFF. The rearrangement joins TRBV10-3 to TRBJ1-1; D uncertain. V was shortened by 0 bases and J by 5 bases, with 4 bases between the two germline ends. The germline CDR1 and CDR2 sequences are ENHRY and SYGVKD. The CDR3 sequence is 12 residues long.

By sample share, this clonotype is medium-sized. This beta chain slipped into a library made for alpha chains as a stray read, so its size is not meaningful. The CDR3 coding sequence is TGTGCCAGCAGTCTCACAGGGGGTGGGGCCAACGTCCTGACTTTC. This translates into CASSLTGGGANVLTF. The chain recombines TRBV28 with TRBJ2-6; 8 nucleotides match TRBD1. V was pared by 5 bases and J by 3 bases, with 3 bases of the junction left unmatched. This CDR3 comprises 15 residues. Germline-derived CDR1 and CDR2 are MDHEN and SYDVKM.

Comments on this clonotype: Compared with germline, one end of the junction differs, possibly owing to a read error. A library prepared for alpha chains yielded this beta chain as an off-target read; its size is of little meaning. The chain uses TRBV10-2 and TRBJ2-2; tentative D call: TRBD2 (5 bases). Germline CDR1 is WSHSY and CDR2 is SAAADI. This CDR3 has 14 residues. This CDR3 is CARSERRDTGELFF. Written as DNA, the CDR3 is TGCGCCCGCAGTGAGAGGCGGGACACCGGGGAGCTGTTTTTT.

This clonotype is labeled large (0.1 to 1%). As an off-target read in a library built for alpha chains, this beta chain has a frequency of little significance. This rearrangement joins TRBV28 to TRBJ1-5; a weak D match, TRBD1 (5 bases). V lost 5 bases and J lost 9, with 23 bases in between. Germline V CDR1 and CDR2: MDHEN, SYDVKM. The CDR3 runs to 16 residues. The CDR3, as DNA: TGTGCCAGCAGTCCCGCCTTGGGACTGTCTGGGATGCCCCAGCATTTT. Translation gives CASSPALGLSGMPQHF.

This clonotype was detected ten times or more. Since the library was made to target alpha chains, this beta chain is a stray read and its abundance is not meaningful. The rearrangement uses TRBV7-6 and TRBJ1-5; D is unclear. Trimming left V 2 bases short and J 8 bases short, with 16 bases between. CDR1 and CDR2 (germline): SGHVS, FNYEAQ. CDR3 length: 15 amino acids. The CDR3, as DNA: TGTGCCAGCAGCTTATCGCCCGTGGCGCGGGAGCCCCAGCATTTT. Its protein is CASSLSPVAREPQHF.

This clonotype was observed at least ten times. This beta chain lies outside the target of a library built for alpha chains; its clone size means little. The rearrangement links TRBV27 to TRBJ1-2; D gene ambiguous. CDR3 length: 14 amino acids. The V and J ends lost 3 bases and 4 bases respectively, with 12 bases between them. Per germline, CDR1 MNHEY and CDR2 SMNVEV (reference sequence). The CDR3 loop is CASSFSLRSYGYTF. In DNA form, the CDR3 reads TGTGCCAGCAGTTTCAGTCTACGGAGCTATGGCTACACCTTC.

As concerns this clonotype: This beta chain is an off-target read within a library intended for alpha chains, so its frequency means little. This sequence joins TRBV6-5 and TRBJ2-5, with D perhaps TRBD1 (5 bases). The CDR3 totals 16 residues. V shed 2 bases and J shed 4 bases, with 17 bases lying between them. The V gene's germline CDR1 is MNHEY and CDR2 SVGAGI. CDR3 in DNA: TGTGCCAGCAGTTACCGCATCGACAGCTCGGGAGAGACCCAGTACTTC. It is translated as CASSYRIDSSGETQYF.

The sample holds a few counts of this clonotype. This beta chain is an off-target read within a library intended for alpha chains, so its frequency means little. The rearrangement uses TRBV19 and TRBJ1-5; 8 bases line up with TRBD1. This CDR3 contains 16 residues. Germline V gene lookup returns CDR1 LNHDA and CDR2 SQIVND (reference sequence). Trimming removed 7 bases from V and 2 bases from J; junction bases left unmatched: 10. The CDR3 here is CASIGQGSIRNQPQHF. CDR3 DNA: TGTGCCAGTATAGGACAGGGAAGTATTCGCAATCAGCCCCAGCATTTT.

This clonotype was counted ten times or more. Since it is a stray read in a library aimed at alpha chains, this beta chain has a size that is not meaningful. V gene TRBV18 combines with J gene TRBJ1-1; 10 bases align to TRBD1. The CDR3 runs 15 residues. The V and J ends lost 2 bases and 4 bases, in that order; junction bases with no gene match: 4. Germline V gene data show CDR1 as KGHSH and CDR2 as LQKENI. The CDR3 sequence: CASSPDRGQSTEAFF. In nucleotides, the CDR3 is TGTGCCAGCTCACCAGACAGGGGGCAGAGCACTGAAGCTTTCTTT.

On this clonotype: The library was designed around alpha chains, so this beta chain is a stray read whose abundance carries little weight. The genes are TRBV7-2 and TRBJ1-4, with TRBD1 matching over 7 bases. The CDR3 sequence is 15 residues long. Trimming cost V 1 base and J 4 bases; bases outside gene matches: 3. Germline V lookup: CDR1 SGHTA, CDR2 FQGNSA. CDR3 in amino acids: CASSLDGQVNEKLFF. The CDR3, as DNA: TGTGCCAGCAGCTTAGACGGACAGGTTAATGAAAAACTGTTTTTT. Full variable domain (outside the CDR3, taken from reference TRBV7-2 and TRBJ1-4): GAGVSQSPSNKVTEKGKDVELRCDPISGHTALYWYRQSLGQGLEFLIYFQGNSAPDKSGLPSDRFSAERTGGSVSTLTIQRTQQEDSAVYLCASSLDGQVNEKLFFGSGTQLSVL.

This clonotype was seen repeatedly, ten times or more. This beta chain lies outside the target of a library built for alpha chains; its clone size means little. This chain connects TRBV18 to TRBJ1-4; D is ambiguous. The germline V gene encodes CDR1 KGHSH and CDR2 LQKENI. The V end lost 2 bases, the J end lost 8 bases, and 6 bases lay between the germline ends. The CDR3 is 12 residues long. The CDR3 bases are TGTGCCAGCTCACCAGGCCGGGAAAAACTGTTTTTT. Translated: CASSPGREKLFF. Drawing the rest from reference TRBV18 and TRBJ1-4, the complete variable domain is NAGVMQNPRHLVRRRGQEARLRCSPMKGHSHVYWYRQLPEEGLKFMVYLQKENIIDESGMPKERFSAEFPKEGPSILRIQQVVRGDSAAYFCASSPGREKLFFGSGTQLSVL.

Ten or more counts support this clonotype. This beta chain is off target for a library built for alpha chains, so its abundance means little. The rearrangement uses TRBV27 and TRBJ1-6; no reliable D call. The V gene's germline CDR1 is MNHEY and CDR2 SMNVEV (reference sequence). Trimming stripped 7 bases from V and 5 bases from J, with 12 bases between. The CDR3 runs to 14 residues. The CDR3 is CASKYLADNSPLHF. CDR3 in DNA: TGTGCCAGCAAGTATCTAGCCGATAATTCACCCCTCCACTTT.

The sample holds many counts of this clonotype. This beta chain is a stray read from a library made for alpha chains; its abundance is not meaningful. The chain carries TRBV12-5 and TRBJ1-3, with TRBD1 as a possible D gene (5 bases). From germline, CDR1 is LGHNT and CDR2 FRNRAP. This CDR3 comprises 15 residues. V lost 1 base, J lost 2 bases, and 9 bases lay in between. In DNA form, the CDR3 reads TGTGCTAGTGGTTTGGGACAGCTAGCTGGAAACACCATATATTTT. This encodes CASGLGQLAGNTIYF.

As concerns this clonotype: This beta chain is an off-target read within a library intended for alpha chains, so its frequency means little. The chain couples TRBV30 to TRBJ1-5; 7 positions match TRBD1. The CDR3 has 14 amino acids. J was trimmed by 4 bases and V by 3 bases; bases with no gene match: 6. The germline V gene has CDR1 GTSNPN and CDR2 SVGIG (reference sequence). The CDR3 sequence: CAWRQTGPNQPQHF. As DNA, the CDR3 is TGTGCCTGGAGACAGACAGGGCCAAATCAGCCCCAGCATTTT.

This clonotype is medium-sized by share. This beta chain slipped into a library made for alpha chains as a stray read, so its size is not meaningful. This chain connects TRBV28 to TRBJ2-1; unclear D gene. The CDR3 runs 12 residues. With 2 bases removed from V and 3 bases from J, the gap between germline ends came to 2 bases. CDR1 and CDR2 from the germline V gene are MDHEN and SYDVKM. CDR3 DNA: TGTGCCAGCAGTTTAGGCTACAATGAGCAGTTCTTC. Its protein product is CASSLGYNEQFF.